These T cell receptor beta chains were read from a single sample in a study of Ad26.COV2.S vaccination and SARS-CoV-2 variants. TCRdb's table, derived via immunoSEQ multiplex PCR, lists solely in-frame clones and lacks some. This repertoire shows under 95,000 clones, 82% found once; its top ten account for 15% to 20%. The starting material was peripheral blood, obtained after recovery from COVID-19. These receptors came from a human donor who had recovered from COVID-19. The CDR3 runs from the conserved cysteine through the conserved F or W. A D gene is named only where the DNA matches it firmly. Clone size, where shown, is once, few, many, or a class for clones that have expanded.

TRBJ2-5,TRBV21-1,few,-,TGTGCCAGCAGCAAAGAGGGGACTAGCGGGAGGGGCGAGACCCAGTACTTC,CASSKEGTSGRGETQYF
TRBJ1-1,TRBV5-1,once,-,TGCGCCAGCAGCCTGGACACGAACACTGAAGCTTTCTTT,CASSLDTNTEAFF
TRBJ1-2,TRBV6-5,once,TRBD1,TGTGCCAGCAGTCCAGGGACAGGGGGGACCTATGGCTACACCTTC,CASSPGTGGTYGYTF
TRBJ1-1,TRBV11-3,-,-,TGTGCCAGCAGACTCCACAGACAGTCGAACACTGAAGCTTTCTTT,CASRLHRQSNTEAFF
TRBJ1-5,TRBV27,once,-,TGTGCCAGCAGTTCCGGGATTAGCAATCAGCCCCAGCATTTT,CASSSGISNQPQHF
TRBJ1-3,TRBV28,-,-,TGTGTCTCACTAGGTGGAAACACCATATATTTT,CVSLGGNTIYF
TRBJ2-1,TRBV2,-,-,TGTGCCAGCAGGGGACTTTGGGGGAATGAGCAGTTCTTC,CASRGLWGNEQFF
TRBJ2-5,TRBV27,-,-,TGTGCCAGCAGCCGCCGACTCCCGAGGGAGACCCAGTACTTC,CASSRRLPRETQYF
TRBJ2-7,TRBV7-2,-,-,TGTGCCAGCAGCCCGGACAAATACTACGAGCAGTACTTC,CASSPDKYYEQYF
TRBJ2-7,TRBV5-4,-,-,TGTGCCAGCAGCCTAGGGACGGCCCCTCTGGACGAGCAGTACTTC,CASSLGTAPLDEQYF
TRBJ2-1,TRBV19,-,TRBD2,TGTGCCAGTACACAGGGACTAGCGGGACGGAAGACCTACAATGAGCAGTTCTTC,CASTQGLAGRKTYNEQFF